The present T cell receptor beta chain was sequenced within a study of blood T cells in healthy people across ages. CDR1 is KGHDR, CDR2 SFDVKD, per germline. V lost 4 bases and J lost 5; bases outside the gene matches: 8. This CDR3 comprises 15 residues. A sample-barcoded 5' primer and a J-beta primer mix were used in a second PCR of roughly 6 to 11 cycles. TCRdb reprocessed the 5' RACE reads via MiXCR and lists one record per CDR3 protein. The table has roughly 1,500,000 distinct CDR3 sequences, roughly 32% seen once; the top ten hold 11%. Sequenced sample: blood. The chain recombines TRBV24-1 with TRBJ2-7, with TRBD1 identical over 9 bases. This receptor was taken from a woman aged 30 to 39 in good health. The CDR3 nucleotides are TGTGCCACCAGTGAATCGGGACAGGGTACGAACGAGCAGTACTTC. It yields the protein CATSESGQGTNEQYF.